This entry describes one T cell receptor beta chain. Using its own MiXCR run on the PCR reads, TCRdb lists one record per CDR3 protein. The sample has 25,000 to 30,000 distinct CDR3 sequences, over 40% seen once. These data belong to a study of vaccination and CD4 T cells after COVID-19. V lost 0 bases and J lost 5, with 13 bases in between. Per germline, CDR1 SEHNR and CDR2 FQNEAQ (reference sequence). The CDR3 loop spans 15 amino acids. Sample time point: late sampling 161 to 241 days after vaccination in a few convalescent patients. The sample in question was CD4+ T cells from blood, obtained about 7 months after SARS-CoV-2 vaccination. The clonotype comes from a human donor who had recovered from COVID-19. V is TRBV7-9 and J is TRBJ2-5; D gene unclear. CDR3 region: CASSLATAPQETQYF. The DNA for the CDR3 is TGTGCCAGCAGCTTAGCGACCGCTCCACAGGAGACCCAGTACTTC.